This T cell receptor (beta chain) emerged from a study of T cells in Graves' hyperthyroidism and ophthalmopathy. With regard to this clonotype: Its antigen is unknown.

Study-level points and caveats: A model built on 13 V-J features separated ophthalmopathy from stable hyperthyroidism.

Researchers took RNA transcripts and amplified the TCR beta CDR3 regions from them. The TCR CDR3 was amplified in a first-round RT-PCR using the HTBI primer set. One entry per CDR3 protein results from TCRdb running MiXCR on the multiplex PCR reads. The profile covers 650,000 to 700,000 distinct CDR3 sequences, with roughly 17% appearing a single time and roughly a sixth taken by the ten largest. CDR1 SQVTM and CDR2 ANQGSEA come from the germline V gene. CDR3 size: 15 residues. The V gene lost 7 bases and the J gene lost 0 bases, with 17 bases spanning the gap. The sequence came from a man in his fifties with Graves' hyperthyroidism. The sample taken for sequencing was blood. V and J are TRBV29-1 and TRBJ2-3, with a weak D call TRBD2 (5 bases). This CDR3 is CSAALLGRSTDTQYF. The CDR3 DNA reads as TGCAGCGCTGCGTTACTAGGGCGAAGCACAGATACGCAGTATTTT.